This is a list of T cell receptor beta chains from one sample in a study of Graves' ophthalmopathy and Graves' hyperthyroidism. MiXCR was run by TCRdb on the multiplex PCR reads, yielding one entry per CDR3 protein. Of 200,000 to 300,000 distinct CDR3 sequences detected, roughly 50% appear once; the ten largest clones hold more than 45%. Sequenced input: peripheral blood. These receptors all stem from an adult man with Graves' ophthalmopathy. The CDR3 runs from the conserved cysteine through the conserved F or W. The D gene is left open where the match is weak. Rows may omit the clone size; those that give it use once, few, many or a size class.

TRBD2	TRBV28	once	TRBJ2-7	TGTGCCAGCAGTTTAGCTAGCGGGGGTTACGAGCAGTACTTC	CASSLASGGYEQYF
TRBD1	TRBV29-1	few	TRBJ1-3	TGCAGCGTTACAGGGGGCGAGGGAAACACCATATATTTT	CSVTGGEGNTIYF
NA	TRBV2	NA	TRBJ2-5	TGTGCCAGCTCAGACCAGTCCCCAGAGACCCAGTACTTC	CASSDQSPETQYF
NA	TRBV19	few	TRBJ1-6	TGTGCCAGTAGTCCCAAGACACCTACCTATAATTCACCCCTCCACTTT	CASSPKTPTYNSPLHF
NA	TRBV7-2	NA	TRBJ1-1	TGTGCCAGCAGCTTAGGGGTCAGGGGCACTGAAGCTTTCTTT	CASSLGVRGTEAFF
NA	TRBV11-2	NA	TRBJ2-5	TGTGCCAGCAGCTTATACGGGGGAAACCAAGAGACCCAGTACTTC	CASSLYGGNQETQYF
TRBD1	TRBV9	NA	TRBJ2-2	TGTGCCAGCAGCGGCCGGGACAGGGGGCACACCGGGGAGCTGTTTTTT	CASSGRDRGHTGELFF
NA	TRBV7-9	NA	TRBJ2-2	TGTGCCAGCAGCTTAGCTCCAGCGGCCTCTCTCGGGGAGCTGTTTTTT	CASSLAPAASLGELFF
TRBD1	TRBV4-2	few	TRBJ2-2	TGTGCCAGCAGCCAGACAGGGTCCGGGGAGCTGTTTTTT	CASSQTGSGELFF
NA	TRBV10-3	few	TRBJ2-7	TGTGCCATCAGCGGACAGAATGAGCAGTACTTC	CAISGQNEQYF
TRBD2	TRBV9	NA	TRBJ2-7	TGTGCCAGCAGCGTAGAGGGAGGGGCCTCCTACGAGCAGTACTTC	CASSVEGGASYEQYF
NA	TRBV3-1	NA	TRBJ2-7	TGTGCCAGCACTCAACAGGGATTCTCCTACGAGCAGTACTTC	CASTQQGFSYEQYF
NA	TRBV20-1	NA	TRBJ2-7	TGCAGTGCTAGACCAGCCAGGGATAGGTCCTACGAGCAGTACTTC	CSARPARDRSYEQYF
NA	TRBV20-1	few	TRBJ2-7	TGCAGTGCTAGAGGAGGTACGGGGGAGCAGTACTTC	CSARGGTGEQYF
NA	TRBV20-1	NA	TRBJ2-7	TGCAGTGCTAGCCCACAGGGTTCGTACGAGCAGTACTTC	CSASPQGSYEQYF
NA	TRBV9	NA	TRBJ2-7	TGTGCCAGCAGCTTAGGGCCGACTAGTCATTCCTACGAGCAGTACTTC	CASSLGPTSHSYEQYF
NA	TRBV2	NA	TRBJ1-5	TGTGCTAGAGATGTGTGGGATAATCAGCCCCAGCATTTT	CARDVWDNQPQHF
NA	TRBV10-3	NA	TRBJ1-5	TGTGCCACCAGAGATAACAGGGCGGATCAGCCCCAGCATTTT	CATRDNRADQPQHF
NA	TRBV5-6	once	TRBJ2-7	TGTGCCAGCAGCTTCGGGGTTGTGACCTACGAGCAGTACTTC	CASSFGVVTYEQYF
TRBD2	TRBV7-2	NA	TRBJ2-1	TGTGCCAGCAGCTTAGCGAACCATTTAGCGGGAGCTTGGTTCTTC	CASSLANHLAGAWFF
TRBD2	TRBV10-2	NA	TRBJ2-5	TGTGCCAGCAGTCCGGCCGGGAGGGGCCAAGAGACCCAGTACTTC	CASSPAGRGQETQYF
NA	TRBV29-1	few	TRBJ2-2	TGCAGCGTTGAAGATTGGGCGGCCGGGGAGCTGTTTTTT	CSVEDWAAGELFF
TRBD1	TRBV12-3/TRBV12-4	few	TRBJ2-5	TGTGCCAGCAGTACCACAGGGGGACAAGAGACCCAGTACTTC	CASSTTGGQETQYF
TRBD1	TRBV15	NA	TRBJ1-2	TGTGCCACCAGCAGAGATAAGGGGACAGGGGGTGGCTACACCTTC	CATSRDKGTGGGYTF
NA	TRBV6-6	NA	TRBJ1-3	TGTGCCAGCAGTGAAGCTTGGGGGAACACCATATATTTT	CASSEAWGNTIYF
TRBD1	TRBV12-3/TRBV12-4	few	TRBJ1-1	TGTGCCAGCAGCTTGATACAGGGGCTGAACACTGAAGCTTTCTTT	CASSLIQGLNTEAFF
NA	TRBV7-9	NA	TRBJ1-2	TGTGCCAGCAGCCCCCCGGCAGGCTATGGCTACACCTTC	CASSPPAGYGYTF
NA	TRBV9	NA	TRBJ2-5	TGTGCCAGCAGCCCCGGGATTGGGAGCGAGACCCAGTACTTC	CASSPGIGSETQYF
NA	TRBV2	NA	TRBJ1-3	TGTGCCAGCAGGGAAGGTGCCCACAGGTCTGGAAACACCATATATTTT	CASREGAHRSGNTIYF
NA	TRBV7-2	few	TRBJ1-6	TGTGCCAGCAGCTTAGAGTTGGGTGCACCCCTCCACTTT	CASSLELGAPLHF
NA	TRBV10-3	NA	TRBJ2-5	TGTGCCATCAGCCCAGGAAAAGGAGAGACCCAGTACTTC	CAISPGKGETQYF
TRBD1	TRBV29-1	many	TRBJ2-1	TGCAGCGTTATGCAGGGGGCTTCGAATGAGCAGTTCTTC	CSVMQGASNEQFF